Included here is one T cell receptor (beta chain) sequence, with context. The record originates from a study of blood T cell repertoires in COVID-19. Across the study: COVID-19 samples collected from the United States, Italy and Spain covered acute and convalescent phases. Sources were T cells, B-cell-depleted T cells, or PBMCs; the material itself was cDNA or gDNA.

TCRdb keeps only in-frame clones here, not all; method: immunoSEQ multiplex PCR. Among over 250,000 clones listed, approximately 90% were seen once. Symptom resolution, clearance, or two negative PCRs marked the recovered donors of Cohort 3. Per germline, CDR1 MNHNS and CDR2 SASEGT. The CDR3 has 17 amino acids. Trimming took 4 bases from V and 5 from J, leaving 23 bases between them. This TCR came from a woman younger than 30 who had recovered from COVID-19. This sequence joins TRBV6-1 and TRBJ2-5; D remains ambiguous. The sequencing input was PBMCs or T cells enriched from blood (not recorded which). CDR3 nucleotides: TGTGCCAGCAGTGCCCACCAAGGCTCACAGCCTCACGAGACCCAGTACTTC. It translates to CASSAHQGSQPHETQYF.